The clone carrying this TCR beta chain was found once. The antigen is unknown. The sample originates from a study of Tregs in tolerant kidney transplant recipients. Study overall: Related graft donors supplied nonmyeloablative bone marrow transplants, and mixed chimerism was transient. Overall study results and limits: In tolerant patients, donor-specific Tregs outgrew total Tregs, suggesting antigen-driven expansion. Tregs expanded with activated donor B cells seemed most donor-specific.

The data were produced by immunoSEQ multiplex PCR, yet TCRdb's version contains in-frame clones alone and is incomplete. The top ten clones hold nearly 0.4% of a sample with some 70,000 clones, 85% to 90% of them seen once. The CDR3 totals 15 residues. Germline CDR1 SGDLS, CDR2 YYNGEE. V lost 3 bases to trimming and J lost 6 bases, with 16 bases between them. The chain carries TRBV9 and TRBJ2-1; a possible D gene is TRBD2 (6 bases). The clonotype originates from a human donor who received a combined kidney and bone marrow transplant. This specimen consisted of CD4+ T cells from blood, obtained before the transplant. CDR3 in amino acids: CASSAQRVKGNEQFF. The CDR3, as DNA: TGTGCCAGCAGCGCCCAGCGGGTAAAGGGCAATGAGCAGTTCTTC. The whole variable domain, filled in from reference TRBV9 and TRBJ2-1, reads DSGVTQTPKHLITATGQRVTLRCSPRSGDLSVYWYQQSLDQGLQFLIQYYNGEERAKGNILERFSAQQFPDLHSELNLSSLELGDSALYFCASSAQRVKGNEQFFGPGTRLTVL.